These 16 T cell receptor beta chains were all obtained from the same sample, sequenced in a study of beta chain features in type 1 diabetes. Findings of the study overall: Shortening of TCRB CDR3s, moderate but significant, appeared in all four CD4+ subsets of Type 1 diabetes patients.

Their antigen targets remain unknown. All of the isolated RNA was reverse transcribed, so expressed TCRB transcripts were sequenced. The protocol was immunoSEQ multiplex PCR, while the TCRdb copy is restricted to in-frame clones and leaves out a portion. Of a few hundred thousand clones listed, approximately 24% are singletons. Source material: naive CD4+ T cells from blood. These receptors all stem from a woman in her twenties or thirties with type 1 diabetes.

The table lists this clone with a few counts. The rearrangement joins TRBV29-1 to TRBJ2-1; 8 bases are a match to TRBD1. The CDR3 spans 17 residues. J lost 0 bases, V lost 1 base, and 8 bases had no gene match. Looked up from germline, CDR1 is SQVTM and CDR2 is ANQGSEA. DNA of the CDR3: TGCAGCGTTGAAGGGACAGGGAGGCCAAGCTCCTACAATGAGCAGTTCTTC. It codes for CSVEGTGRPSSYNEQFF.

V usage is TRBV4-2 and J usage is TRBJ2-5; weak D call: TRBD2 (6 bases). Germline V lookup: CDR1 LGHNA, CDR2 YNFKEQ. V was clipped by 0 bases and J by 1 base, with 15 bases between them. The CDR3 has 17 residues. CDR3 in amino acids: CASSQESWAGSQETQYF. Written as DNA, the CDR3 is TGTGCCAGCAGCCAAGAGTCGTGGGCGGGAAGCCAAGAGACCCAGTACTTC.

The V and J genes are TRBV27 and TRBJ2-2; 9 bases are a match to TRBD2. CDR1 is MNHEY and CDR2 is SMNVEV in the germline V gene (reference sequence). CDR3 length: 15 amino acids. After removal of 3 bases from V and 5 bases from J, the junction contained 4 bases not matched to a gene. This CDR3 is CASSFAGGPTGELFF. CDR3 nucleotide sequence: TGTGCCAGCAGTTTTGCGGGAGGGCCTACCGGGGAGCTGTTTTTT.

This clone was seen a few times. V gene TRBV11-3 combines with J gene TRBJ2-1; D unresolved. Trimming stripped 1 base from V and 7 bases from J, with 5 bases between. Germline loops: CDR1 SGHNT, CDR2 YENEEA. This CDR3 is built from 12 residues. CDR3 DNA sequence: TGTGCCAGCAGCTTAGTGCGGAATGAGCAGTTCTTC. Translating it yields CASSLVRNEQFF. The variable domain in full, completed from reference TRBV11-3 and TRBJ2-1, reads EAGVVQSPRYKIIEKKQPVAFWCNPISGHNTLYWYLQNLGQGPELLIRYENEEAVDDSQLPKDRFSAERLKGVDSTLKIQPAELGDSAVYLCASSLVRNEQFFGPGTRLTVL.

The V call is TRBV11-1, the J call TRBJ1-1; 8 nucleotides match TRBD1. V shed 6 bases and J 5 bases; nucleotides not matched to a gene: 8. CDR1 and CDR2 from the germline V gene are SGHAT and FQDESV (reference sequence). The CDR3 has 14 residues. As DNA, the CDR3 is TGTGCCAGCAGTTCCCGACAGGGGAGTACTGAAGCTTTCTTT. It encodes CASSSRQGSTEAFF.

This clone was observed a few times. This chain connects TRBV15 to TRBJ1-1, with a tentative D call TRBD1 (6 bases). Germline V gene data show CDR1 as LNHNV and CDR2 as YYDKDF (reference sequence). Trimming removed 4 bases at V and 0 bases at J, with 12 bases between. This CDR3 spans 15 amino acids. The CDR3 DNA reads TGTGCCACCAGCACCGGGACATCCATGAACACTGAAGCTTTCTTT. As protein: CATSTGTSMNTEAFF.

The rearrangement joins TRBV7-9 to TRBJ1-1; a possible D gene is TRBD1 (6 bases). The V gene lost 8 bases and the J gene lost 9 bases, with 10 bases spanning the gap. The CDR3 has 10 amino acids. The V gene's germline CDR1 is SEHNR and CDR2 FQNEAQ (reference sequence). CDR3 protein: CASGQRQAFF. In DNA form, the CDR3 reads TGTGCCAGCGGACAGAGGCAAGCTTTCTTT.

This chain links TRBV4-2 with TRBJ1-2; TRBD1 matches at 7 bases. Germline assignment: CDR1 LGHNA and CDR2 YNFKEQ. The CDR3 is 14 amino acids. The V gene end was trimmed by 1 base and the J gene end by 3 bases; junction bases not matched to a gene: 2. For the CDR3, the DNA is TGTGCCAGCAGCCAAGGGGACAGCGACTATGGCTACACCTTC. It is translated as CASSQGDSDYGYTF.

This clone was found a few times. V usage is TRBV6-5 and J usage is TRBJ1-1, with D unclear. The germline CDR1 and CDR2 sequences are MNHEY and SVGAGI. This CDR3 is 11 amino acids long. Trimming shortened V by 2 bases and J by 5 bases, and 3 bases separated the two germline ends. The CDR3 nucleotides are TGTGCCAGCAGTTACGAGACTGAAGCTTTCTTT. Amino acids: CASSYETEAFF.

The sample holds a few counts of this clone. This rearrangement joins TRBV29-1 to TRBJ2-5; D might be TRBD1 (6 bases). The germline CDR1 and CDR2 sequences are SQVTM and ANQGSEA. The CDR3 spans 14 residues. V was cut by 6 bases and J by 5 bases, with 19 bases left in between. The CDR3 region is CSVAGLQGSETQYF. The CDR3 nucleotides are TGCAGCGTCGCTGGACTGCAGGGGAGCGAGACCCAGTACTTC.

The chain employs TRBV6-5 and TRBJ2-5; 7 bases line up with TRBD2. V trimming: 6 bases; J trimming: 0 bases; junction bases outside the gene matches: 1. The germline gives CDR1 MNHEY, CDR2 SVGAGI. This CDR3 comprises 13 residues. The CDR3 region is CASRGTNQETQYF. The CDR3 nucleotides are TGTGCCAGCAGAGGGACTAACCAAGAGACCCAGTACTTC.

The chain couples TRBV18 to TRBJ2-1; D possibly corresponds to TRBD2 (6 bases). V was cut by 3 bases and J by 1 base, with 10 bases left in between. The germline gives CDR1 KGHSH, CDR2 LQKENI. The CDR3 covers 15 residues. The CDR3 here is CASSPFSGSYNEQFF. CDR3 nucleotides: TGTGCCAGCTCACCGTTTAGCGGTTCCTACAATGAGCAGTTCTTC.

The chain recombines TRBV5-4 with TRBJ2-1, with 9 bases matching TRBD2. This CDR3 spans 16 amino acids. Per the germline V gene, CDR1 is SGHNT and CDR2 is YYREEE (reference sequence). V dropped 0 bases and J dropped 3; count of bases not matched to a gene: 4. The CDR3 loop is CASSLGTSELYNEQFF. The CDR3 bases are TGTGCCAGCAGCTTGGGGACTAGCGAGCTCTACAATGAGCAGTTCTTC.

This chain uses TRBV5-6 with TRBJ2-1; 8 bases are shared with TRBD2. The CDR3 extends over 14 amino acids. Germline values: CDR1 SGHDT, CDR2 YYEEEE. The ends lost 5 bases at V and 8 bases at J; junction bases unmatched: 9. CDR3 coding DNA: TGTGCCAGCAGGTTCCGCGCGGGAGGCGATGAGCAGTTCTTC. As protein: CASRFRAGGDEQFF.

The sample holds a few counts of this clone. This sequence joins TRBV29-1 and TRBJ2-2; TRBD2 aligns across 12 bases. Unmatched junction bases numbered 13, after V lost 6 bases and J lost 5 bases. The CDR3 length is 17 residues. From germline, CDR1 is SQVTM and CDR2 ANQGSEA. The CDR3 loop reads CSVSNRLAGVGTGELFF. The CDR3 coding sequence is TGCAGCGTATCTAACAGACTAGCGGGAGTGGGAACCGGGGAGCTGTTTTTT.

This sequence joins TRBV6-6 and TRBJ1-1, with 7 bases lining up with TRBD1. Per the germline V gene, CDR1 is MNHNY and CDR2 is SVGAGI (reference sequence). The CDR3 has 15 residues. V dropped 5 bases and J dropped 0; count of bases not matched to a gene: 6. The CDR3 nucleotides read TGTGCCAGCAGTCCCGCGACAGGGATGAACACTGAAGCTTTCTTT. Encoded protein: CASSPATGMNTEAFF.